These T cell receptor beta chains were read from a single sample in a study of blood T cells in healthy people across ages. Using its own MiXCR run on the 5' RACE reads, TCRdb lists one record per CDR3 protein. The sample gives 600,000 or so distinct CDR3 sequences, less than 35% of which show up once; more than 15% is in the top ten. Sequenced: blood. All receptors come from a woman of 80 years or more in good health. Each CDR3 is given with its conserved first and last residue. The order of the fields is V gene, CDR3 protein.

v_gene: TRBV30
CDR3aa: CAWRRGLSHEQYF

v_gene: TRBV27
CDR3aa: CASSEGLAGGGNEQFF

v_gene: TRBV19
CDR3aa: CASSISSLDNEQFF

v_gene: TRBV5-6
CDR3aa: CASRPSGTLNEQYF

v_gene: TRBV6-2/TRBV6-3
CDR3aa: CASSLSSYYGYTF

v_gene: TRBV28
CDR3aa: CASSPAGSNQPQHF

v_gene: TRBV5-1
CDR3aa: CASSPGGSNTEAFF

v_gene: TRBV5-1
CDR3aa: CASSLSGNLQETQYF

v_gene: TRBV2
CDR3aa: CAIPRDRILHFAKNIQYF

v_gene: TRBV29-1
CDR3aa: CSVEDPGDGYTF

v_gene: TRBV18
CDR3aa: CASSPKLDTEAFF

v_gene: TRBV29-1
CDR3aa: CSVGVAGAPLNTQYF

v_gene: TRBV25-1
CDR3aa: CASSEENTEAFF

v_gene: TRBV7-9
CDR3aa: CASSLGSPVEAFF

v_gene: TRBV5-1
CDR3aa: CASSPGTSDNEQFF

v_gene: TRBV11-3
CDR3aa: CASSQPGRDTQYF

v_gene: TRBV6-5
CDR3aa: CASSSSDRYNEQFF

v_gene: TRBV3-1
CDR3aa: CASSQPGTVNSPLHF

v_gene: TRBV5-6
CDR3aa: CASSPQGGGRNEQFF

v_gene: TRBV7-3
CDR3aa: CASSSRGRGPGSYNEQFF

v_gene: TRBV7-9
CDR3aa: CASAGSGYTF

v_gene: TRBV12-3/TRBV12-4
CDR3aa: CASRLRLAGVNEQFF

v_gene: TRBV5-6
CDR3aa: CASSVGTGGSSYGYTF

v_gene: TRBV6-6
CDR3aa: CASSWGTGGKNEQFF

v_gene: TRBV19
CDR3aa: CASSIAMAGVSETQYF

v_gene: TRBV6-5
CDR3aa: CASSSYGLDGTGANVRTF

v_gene: TRBV20-1
CDR3aa: CSARGVLGQNYNEQFF

v_gene: TRBV6-1
CDR3aa: CASSERVDGYTF

v_gene: TRBV20-1
CDR3aa: CSRGGQGADTQYF

v_gene: TRBV6-2/TRBV6-3
CDR3aa: CASSSPWRDNTDTQYF

v_gene: TRBV4-3
CDR3aa: CASSHGVTGTGNGYTF

v_gene: TRBV7-9
CDR3aa: CASSLGDGGADTQYF

v_gene: TRBV7-2
CDR3aa: CASSLQDGSTDTQYF

v_gene: TRBV7-8
CDR3aa: CASTSPLYTGELFF

v_gene: TRBV6-1
CDR3aa: CASIGPTDTQYF

v_gene: TRBV12-3/TRBV12-4
CDR3aa: CALNERENYGYTF

v_gene: TRBV9
CDR3aa: CASSIITDTQYF